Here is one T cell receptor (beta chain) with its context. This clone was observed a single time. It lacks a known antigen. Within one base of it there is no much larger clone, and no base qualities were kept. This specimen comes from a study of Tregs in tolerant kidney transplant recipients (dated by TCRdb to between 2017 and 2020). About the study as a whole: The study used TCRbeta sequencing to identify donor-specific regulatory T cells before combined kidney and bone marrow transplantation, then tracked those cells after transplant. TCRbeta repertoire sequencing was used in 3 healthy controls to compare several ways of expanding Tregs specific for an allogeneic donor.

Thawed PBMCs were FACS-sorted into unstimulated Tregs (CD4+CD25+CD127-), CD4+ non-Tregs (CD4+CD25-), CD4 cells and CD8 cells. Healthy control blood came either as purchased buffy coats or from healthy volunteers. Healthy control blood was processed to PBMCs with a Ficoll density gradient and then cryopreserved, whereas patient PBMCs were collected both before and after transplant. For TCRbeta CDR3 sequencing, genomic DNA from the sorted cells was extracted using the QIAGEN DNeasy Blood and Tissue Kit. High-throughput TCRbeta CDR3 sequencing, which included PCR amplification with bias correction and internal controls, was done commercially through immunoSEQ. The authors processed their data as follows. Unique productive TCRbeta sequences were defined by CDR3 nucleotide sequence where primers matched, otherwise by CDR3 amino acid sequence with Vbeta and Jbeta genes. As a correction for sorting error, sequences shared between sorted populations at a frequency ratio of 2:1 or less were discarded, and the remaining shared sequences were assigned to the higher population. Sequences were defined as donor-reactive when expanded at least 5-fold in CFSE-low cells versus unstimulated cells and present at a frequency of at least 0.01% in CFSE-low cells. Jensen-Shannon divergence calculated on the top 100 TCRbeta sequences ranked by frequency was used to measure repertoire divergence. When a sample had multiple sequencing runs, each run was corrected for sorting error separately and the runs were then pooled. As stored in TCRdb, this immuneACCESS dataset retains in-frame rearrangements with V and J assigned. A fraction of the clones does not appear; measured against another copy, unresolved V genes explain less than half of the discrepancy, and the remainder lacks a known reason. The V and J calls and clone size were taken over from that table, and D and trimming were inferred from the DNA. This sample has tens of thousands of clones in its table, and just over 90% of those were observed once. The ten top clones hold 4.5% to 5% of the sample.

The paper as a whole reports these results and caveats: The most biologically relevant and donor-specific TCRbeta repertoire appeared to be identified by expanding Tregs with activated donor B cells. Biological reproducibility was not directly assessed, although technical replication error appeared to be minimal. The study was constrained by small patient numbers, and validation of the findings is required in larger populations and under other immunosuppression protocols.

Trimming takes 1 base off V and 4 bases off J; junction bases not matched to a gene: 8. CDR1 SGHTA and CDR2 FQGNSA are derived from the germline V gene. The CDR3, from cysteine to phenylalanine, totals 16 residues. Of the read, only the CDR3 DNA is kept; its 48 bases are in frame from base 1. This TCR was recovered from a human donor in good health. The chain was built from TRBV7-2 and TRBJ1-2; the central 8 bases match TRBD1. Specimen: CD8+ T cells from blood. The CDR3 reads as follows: CASSLVPRTGFYGYTF. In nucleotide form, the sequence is TGTGCCAGCAGCTTAGTTCCCCGGACAGGGTTCTATGGCTACACCTTC.